These 16 T cell receptor beta chains were all obtained from the same sample, sequenced in a study of cytomegalovirus exposure and HLA in healthy donors. The repertoire was sequenced with immunoSEQ multiplex PCR; TCRdb's copy has only in-frame clones and lacks some. The sample consists of 100,000 to 150,000 clones, roughly 90% of them appearing once. Source material: PBMCs. Receptors were obtained from a man under 40 in good health and CMV-seronegative.

The rearrangement links TRBV6-6 to TRBJ1-1; 9 nucleotides align to TRBD1. CDR1 and CDR2 (germline): MNHNY, SVGAGI (reference sequence). The CDR3 spans 14 residues. The V segment lost 6 bases and the J segment 5 bases; nucleotides outside the gene matches: 7. For the CDR3, the DNA is TGTGCCAGCAGCTCAGACAGGGGGTGGACTGAAGCTTTCTTT. Amino acid sequence: CASSSDRGWTEAFF.

The rearrangement uses TRBV15 and TRBJ2-7, with 7 bases identical to TRBD2. The CDR3 has 14 amino acids. After removal of 5 bases from V and 3 bases from J, the junction contained 7 bases not matched to a gene. The germline gives CDR1 LNHNV, CDR2 YYDKDF (reference sequence). Here the CDR3 reads CATSESGNLYEQYF. The CDR3 DNA is TGTGCCACCAGCGAGAGCGGGAATCTCTACGAGCAGTACTTC.

The chain uses TRBV2 and TRBJ2-5; tentative D call: TRBD2 (5 bases). Trimming pared 4 bases from V and 11 bases from J, leaving 11 bases between. This CDR3 region has 11 residues. Germline CDR1 and CDR2: SNHLY and FYNNEI. The CDR3 DNA follows: TGTGCCAGCAGTGCCCCCGGGGTACAGTACTTC. This codes for CASSAPGVQYF. Full variable domain (remainder filled in from reference TRBV2 and TRBJ2-5): EPEVTQTPSHQVTQMGQEVILRCVPISNHLYFYWYRQILGQKVEFLVSFYNNEISEKSEIFDDQFSVERPDGSNFTLKIRSTKLEDSAMYFCASSAPGVQYFGPGTRLLVL.

V is TRBV6-5 and J is TRBJ2-5; weak D call: TRBD2 (6 bases). CDR1 MNHEY and CDR2 SVGAGI come from the germline V gene. This CDR3 contains 15 residues. V was pared by 5 bases and J by 3 bases, with 16 bases between. The CDR3 spells CASSRPGLGKETQYF. The DNA of the CDR3 is TGTGCCAGCAGTCGGCCGGGACTGGGGAAAGAGACCCAGTACTTC.

The sample holds a few counts of this clone. V and J are TRBV30 and TRBJ1-1, with 8 bases lining up with TRBD1. Per the germline V gene, CDR1 is GTSNPN and CDR2 is SVGIG (reference sequence). J was trimmed by 12 bases and V by 0 bases; bases with no gene match: 6. There are 12 residues in the CDR3. The CDR3 loop reads CAWSVQGGETFF. The CDR3 DNA sequence: TGTGCCTGGAGTGTACAGGGGGGTGAGACTTTCTTT.

The V gene is TRBV11-1, the J gene TRBJ1-4, with a weak D call TRBD1 (6 bases). Deletions cut 2 bases from V and 8 bases from J, with 12 bases between. The germline CDR1 and CDR2 sequences are SGHAT and FQDESV (reference sequence). CDR3 length: 14 amino acids. CDR3: CASSLWGHNEKLFF. As DNA, the CDR3 is TGTGCCAGCAGCTTATGGGGGCACAACGAAAAACTGTTTTTT. Variable domain in full (rest from reference TRBV11-1 and TRBJ1-4): EAEVAQSPRYKITEKSQAVAFWCDPISGHATLYWYRQILGQGPELLVQFQDESVVDDSQLPKDRFSAERLKGVDSTLKIQPAELGDSAMYLCASSLWGHNEKLFFGSGTQLSVL.

This chain connects TRBV5-1 to TRBJ2-1; the match to TRBD2 covers 13 bases. Germline CDR1 is SGHRS and CDR2 is YFSETQ. The CDR3 is made up of 16 amino acids. V shed 6 bases and J 9 bases; nucleotides not matched to a gene: 12. In DNA form, the CDR3 reads TGCGCCAGCACATTTAACCCGGGACTAGCGGGATCTGAGCAGTTCTTC. Translated, it gives CASTFNPGLAGSEQFF.

V and J are TRBV7-2 and TRBJ2-2, with 7 bases aligning to TRBD1. CDR1 and CDR2 from the germline V gene are SGHTA and FQGNSA. J was trimmed by 8 bases and V by 4 bases; bases with no gene match: 7. The CDR3 extends over 14 amino acids. Written as DNA, the CDR3 is TGTGCCAGCAGCTCGAGGTACAGGGGAGGGGAGCTGTTTTTT. Residues: CASSSRYRGGELFF.

The rearrangement links TRBV29-1 to TRBJ2-7; 8 bases fit TRBD2. The CDR3 loop spans 15 amino acids. Germline V gives CDR1 SQVTM, CDR2 ANQGSEA. After removal of 1 base from V and 0 bases from J, the junction contained 5 bases not matched to a gene. CDR3 amino acids: CSVEVVTSASYEQYF. CDR3 DNA sequence: TGCAGCGTTGAAGTAGTGACTAGCGCCTCCTACGAGCAGTACTTC.

The V call is TRBV5-5, the J call TRBJ1-1; 10 bases align to TRBD1. Per the germline V gene, CDR1 is SGHKS and CDR2 is YYEKEE (reference sequence). Unmatched junction bases numbered 7, after V lost 4 bases and J lost 4 bases. The CDR3 is 15 amino acids. Written as DNA, the CDR3 is TGTGCCAGCAGCCCGACAGGGGGCAGGATCACTGAAGCTTTCTTT. Its protein is CASSPTGGRITEAFF.

The chain has TRBV9 and TRBJ2-1; weak D call: TRBD1 (5 bases). V shed 3 bases and J shed 0 bases, with 13 bases lying between them. Per the germline V gene, CDR1 is SGDLS and CDR2 is YYNGEE. This CDR3 is 16 amino acids long. CDR3 loop: CASSEVGAPSYNEQFF. The CDR3 bases are TGTGCCAGCAGCGAGGTTGGGGCGCCCTCCTACAATGAGCAGTTCTTC.

The V call is TRBV18, the J call TRBJ1-1; no reliable D call. Trimming removed 3 bases from V and 4 bases from J, with 12 bases in between. The CDR3 is 14 amino acids. Germline CDR1 and CDR2: KGHSH and LQKENI. The CDR3 sequence is CASSPYPGSTEAFF. CDR3 DNA: TGTGCCAGCTCACCTTACCCCGGGAGCACTGAAGCTTTCTTT.

The chain carries TRBV27 and TRBJ2-3, with D tentatively TRBD1 (6 bases). Germline V CDR1 and CDR2: MNHEY, SMNVEV (reference sequence). Between the trimmed V and J ends, which lost 3 bases and 1 base, there was a span of 8 bases. CDR3 length: 14 amino acids. This CDR3 reads CASSFAGGTDTQYF. DNA for the CDR3: TGTGCCAGCAGTTTCGCAGGGGGCACAGATACGCAGTATTTT.

V gene TRBV11-2 combines with J gene TRBJ1-2; D is possibly TRBD1 (6 bases). Per germline, CDR1 SGHAT and CDR2 FQNNGV. This CDR3 comprises 15 residues. Trimming took off 5 bases at V and 5 bases at J, with 18 bases between the two ends. The DNA of the CDR3 is TGTGCCAGCAGCCCCGTTGGGGGGGCCGTATATGGCTACACCTTC. It is translated as CASSPVGGAVYGYTF.

J is TRBJ1-6 and V is TRBV13; weak D call: TRBD1 (5 bases). V dropped 8 bases and J dropped 3 bases, with 11 bases sitting between them. The germline gives CDR1 PRHDT, CDR2 FYEKMQ (reference sequence). CDR3 size: 14 residues. CDR3 coding DNA: TGTGCCAGCGGGGGGTATAGCTATAATTCACCCCTCCACTTT. As protein: CASGGYSYNSPLHF.

A remark on this clone: Mismatch with germline at one junction end may stem from a read error. The gene calls are TRBV6-5 and TRBJ2-7; weak D call: TRBD1 (6 bases). This CDR3 comprises 14 residues. CDR1 and CDR2 from the germline V gene are MNHEY and SVGAGI. The CDR3 nucleotides are TGTGCCAGCAGCTACGACAGGATACGCTCCGAAGAGAGGTTC. Amino acid sequence: CASSYDRIRSEERF.